What follows are 8 T cell receptor beta chains derived from one specimen sequenced in a study of blood T cell repertoires in COVID-19. Profiling relied on immunoSEQ multiplex PCR, and the TCRdb table lists in-frame clones only, not all of them. Of about 140,000 clones in the sample, around 90% are singletons; the top ten hold 1.5% to 2%. What was sequenced was peripheral blood. The origin of the receptors is a woman aged 45-60 years with acute or convalescent COVID-19.

Only a few counts were recorded for this clone. This rearrangement joins TRBV27 to TRBJ1-5, with TRBD1 identical over 9 bases. With V trimmed by 6 bases and J by 7 bases, 7 bases remained unmatched. This CDR3 spans 14 amino acids. Germline assignment: CDR1 MNHEY and CDR2 SMNVEV (reference sequence). CDR3 coding DNA: TGTGCCAGCAGCGACAGGGGGATTAAGCAGCCCCAGCATTTT. This sequence encodes CASSDRGIKQPQHF.

The rearrangement links TRBV5-1 to TRBJ1-1, with 9 bases aligning to TRBD1. The CDR3 has 16 residues. Germline CDR1 SGHRS, CDR2 YFSETQ. V trimming: 2 bases; J trimming: 1 base; junction bases outside the gene matches: 6. In DNA, the CDR3 is TGCGCCAGCAGCTTACAGGGGGCACAGGGGAACACTGAAGCTTTCTTT. This gives the protein CASSLQGAQGNTEAFF.

This chain links TRBV10-3 with TRBJ1-1; the match to TRBD1 covers 8 bases. This CDR3 has 14 residues. The V gene's germline CDR1 is ENHRY and CDR2 SYGVKD. The junction had 18 bases not matched to a gene; V was cut back by 10 bases and J by 11 bases. The DNA for the CDR3 is TGTGCCACTTTGGACAGGGACAAACTTCTGGGGGCTTTCTTT. This translates into CATLDRDKLLGAFF.

The chain has TRBV2 and TRBJ2-7; 9 bases are shared with TRBD1. CDR1 and CDR2 (germline): SNHLY, FYNNEI. This CDR3 has 14 residues. Unmatched junction bases numbered 6, after V lost 4 bases and J lost 5 bases. In DNA form, the CDR3 reads TGTGCCAGCAGTGTATCGGGACAGGGCGACGAGCAGTACTTC. Its protein is CASSVSGQGDEQYF.

In this sample, this clone turned up a few times. V usage is TRBV6-5 and J usage is TRBJ2-7; D is perhaps TRBD2 (6 bases). V was clipped by 5 bases and J by 9 bases, with 23 bases between them. CDR3 length: 15 residues. Germline assignment: CDR1 MNHEY and CDR2 SVGAGI. The CDR3 sequence: CASSNYRTRERGQYF. CDR3 nucleotide sequence: TGTGCCAGCAGTAACTATCGGACACGGGAGAGGGGGCAGTACTTC.

This clone was detected a few times. The rearrangement uses TRBV28 and TRBJ1-2, with unresolved D. V was pared by 5 bases and J by 14 bases, with 21 bases between. CDR1 is MDHEN and CDR2 is SYDVKM in the germline V gene. The CDR3 is made up of 13 amino acids. The CDR3 spells CASSGPGPQLTTF. DNA for the CDR3: TGTGCCAGCAGTGGCCCCGGCCCTCAACTGACTACCTTC.

The V call is TRBV5-8, the J call TRBJ2-7; 12 nucleotides align to TRBD1. The CDR3 is 17 residues long. The V segment lost 5 bases and the J segment 5 bases; nucleotides outside the gene matches: 14. Germline V gene sequence: CDR1 SGHTS, CDR2 YDEGEE. DNA for the CDR3: TGTGCCAGCAGTACCTCCGGGACAGGGGGCGCCGGCGACGAGCAGTACTTC. Protein sequence: CASSTSGTGGAGDEQYF.

The CDR3 coding sequence is TGTGCCACCAGCAGAAGGACCGGGGATCAGCCCCAGCATTTT. This gives the protein CATSRRTGDQPQHF. The chain employs TRBV15 and TRBJ1-5, with D unresolved. The CDR3 loop spans 14 amino acids. V lost 2 bases to trimming and J lost 5 bases, with 10 bases between them. Germline loops: CDR1 LNHNV, CDR2 YYDKDF (reference sequence).